This T cell receptor beta chain was sequenced during a study of somatic mutations in cytotoxic T cells in rheumatoid arthritis. Findings and limits, study-wide: Among about 70 patients, several showed a largest CD8+ clone that surpassed 20% of CD8+ cells. In the expanded CD8+ clones, the antigen targets remained unknown.

Only in-frame clones appear in the TCRdb table, and some are missing; sequencing was by immunoSEQ multiplex PCR. The repertoire consists of more than 15,000 clones, with more than 75% occurring once and the leading ten covering about 22%. Purity of the CD4+ and CD8+ cells, isolated by positive magnetic bead selection, was checked by flow cytometry. This clone appeared a single time. Its specificity is unknown. The source of this sequence is an adult with rheumatoid arthritis. The sequenced sample consisted of CD8+ T cells sorted from blood.

In DNA, the CDR3 is TGTGCCAGCAGTCCCCGGACAGGGAACTACGAGCAGTACTTC. It translates to CASSPRTGNYEQYF. The rearrangement links TRBV27 to TRBJ2-7; 8 bases are shared with TRBD1. CDR1 is MNHEY, CDR2 SMNVEV, per germline (reference sequence). This CDR3 is built from 14 residues. After removal of 5 bases from V and 3 bases from J, the junction contained 6 bases not matched to a gene.